Listed here are 27 T cell receptor beta chains from one sample, sequenced in a study of identical twins (dated by TCRdb to between 2015 and 2016). Library preparation was by 5' RACE. The reads were generated on an Illumina HiSeq 2000. TCRdb trimmed public reads at Q25 via fastp, called clones via MiXCR and kept in-frame beta chains. Rows with one shared CDR3 protein collapse into an entry with the most common genes and DNA. Across this sample there are around 490,000 distinct CDR3 sequences, with 20% to 25% seen only once. Jointly, the top ten make up approximately 0.48% of the sample. Separately, the same data were catalogued under a study of yellow fever vaccine responses in identical twins.

Sequencing was performed on CD4+ T cells sorted from blood. The receptors stem from a woman younger than 30 in good health.

The rearrangement joins TRBV12-3 or TRBV12-4 to TRBJ1-2; perhaps TRBD1 as D (6 bases). V was pared by 3 bases and J by 8 bases, with 13 bases between. CDR3 length: 13 residues. CDR3 sequence: CASSFDGGLGYTF. For the CDR3, the DNA is TGTGCCAGCAGTTTCGACGGGGGCTTAGGCTACACCTTC.

The J gene is TRBJ2-1, the V gene TRBV18; 11 bases map to TRBD2. Germline loops: CDR1 KGHSH, CDR2 LQKENI. This CDR3 contains 16 residues. Trimming took 3 bases from V and 3 from J; bases not matched to a gene: 4. The CDR3, as DNA: TGTGCCAGCTCACCCGTCACTAGCGGGGGCTACAATGAGCAGTTCTTC. It specifies CASSPVTSGGYNEQFF.

The chain employs TRBV14 and TRBJ1-1; D possibly corresponds to TRBD1 (6 bases). This CDR3 comprises 14 residues. CDR1 SGHDN and CDR2 FVKESK come from the germline V gene. V was trimmed by 1 base and J by 5 bases, leaving 11 bases between them. The DNA for the CDR3 is TGTGCCAGCAGCCAAGGTTGGGGGCGGACTGAAGCTTTCTTT. Its translation: CASSQGWGRTEAFF.

The gene calls are TRBV20-1 and TRBJ2-5; 11 bases match TRBD2. There are 14 residues in the CDR3. The V and J ends lost 5 bases and 7 bases, in that order; junction bases with no gene match: 9. Germline loops: CDR1 DFQATT, CDR2 SNEGSKA (reference sequence). In DNA, the CDR3 is TGCAGTGCTGTTAGCGGGAGGGGCCGCGGGACCCAGTACTTC. Translating it yields CSAVSGRGRGTQYF.

The chain has TRBV5-1 and TRBJ2-1, with 9 nucleotides matching TRBD1. Per the germline V gene, CDR1 is SGHRS and CDR2 is YFSETQ. The CDR3 totals 17 residues. The V segment lost 0 bases and the J segment 9 bases; nucleotides outside the gene matches: 13. For the CDR3, the DNA is TGCGCCAGCAGCTTGGCCGCGGGACAGGGCGTCCGCGGTGAGCAGTTCTTC. Protein product: CASSLAAGQGVRGEQFF.

Only a few counts were recorded for this clonotype. The chain joins TRBV12-3 or TRBV12-4 to TRBJ1-2; TRBD1 agrees at 7 bases. Trimming at V came to 6 bases and at J to 4 bases, leaving 5 bases not matched to a gene. The CDR3 is made up of 13 amino acids. The CDR3 is CASRNRGGYGYTF. CDR3 nucleotides: TGTGCCAGCAGAAACAGGGGCGGCTATGGCTACACCTTC.

This clonotype was seen only a few times. This chain uses TRBV7-2 with TRBJ2-7; D unclear. In germline, CDR1 is SGHTA, CDR2 FQGNSA. The CDR3 has 17 residues. Trimming shortened V by 0 bases and J by 2 bases, and 17 bases separated the two germline ends. CDR3 loop: CASSLAAYGTKTYEQYF. CDR3 nucleotide sequence: TGTGCCAGCAGCTTAGCTGCTTATGGTACCAAAACCTACGAGCAGTACTTC. Complete variable domain (other parts from reference TRBV7-2 and TRBJ2-7): GAGVSQSPSNKVTEKGKDVELRCDPISGHTALYWYRQSLGQGLEFLIYFQGNSAPDKSGLPSDRFSAERTGGSVSTLTIQRTQQEDSAVYLCASSLAAYGTKTYEQYFGPGTRLTVT.

This clonotype was observed a few times. The chain uses TRBV20-1 and TRBJ2-3; 7 nucleotides align to TRBD2. This CDR3 is built from 14 residues. The ends lost 8 bases at V and 0 bases at J; junction bases unmatched: 8. Germline loops: CDR1 DFQATT, CDR2 SNEGSKA (reference sequence). The CDR3 region has the DNA TGCAGTTCCCCGGGACTACATAGCACAGATACGCAGTATTTT. This sequence encodes CSSPGLHSTDTQYF.

In its sample, this clonotype was seen a few times. This chain links TRBV9 with TRBJ2-1; 7 bases match TRBD2. Per the germline V gene, CDR1 is SGDLS and CDR2 is YYNGEE. V shed 4 bases, J shed 4 bases, and the junction held 11 bases outside the gene matches. This CDR3 is built from 16 residues. This CDR3 is CASSSPGLAAYNEQFF. CDR3 in DNA: TGTGCCAGCAGCTCCCCGGGGCTAGCGGCTTACAATGAGCAGTTCTTC.

This clonotype was found a few times. The rearrangement links TRBV5-1 to TRBJ2-6; D ambiguous. The CDR3 consists of 15 residues. V was trimmed by 3 bases and J by 0 bases, leaving 7 bases between them. Germline CDR1 reads SGHRS; CDR2 reads YFSETQ. The CDR3 reads CASSSAVSGANVLTF. As DNA, the CDR3 is TGCGCCAGCAGCTCGGCGGTCTCTGGGGCCAACGTCCTGACTTTC.

This clonotype was counted between two and nine times. The chain has TRBV4-2 and TRBJ2-6; 10 bases fit TRBD1. The V gene end was trimmed by 3 bases and the J gene end by 1 base; junction bases not matched to a gene: 6. Germline V gene sequence: CDR1 LGHNA, CDR2 YNFKEQ. This CDR3 is 18 amino acids long. The CDR3: CASSHSGTGVSGANVLTF. The CDR3 region has the DNA TGTGCCAGCAGCCATTCCGGGACAGGGGTATCTGGGGCCAACGTCCTGACTTTC.

In its sample, this clonotype was seen a few times. The chain joins TRBV9 to TRBJ2-7, with D possibly matching TRBD2 (5 bases). Germline loops: CDR1 SGDLS, CDR2 YYNGEE. CDR3 length: 14 amino acids. With 3 bases removed from V and 0 bases from J, the gap between germline ends came to 10 bases. CDR3 residues: CASSERALSYEQYF. CDR3 DNA sequence: TGTGCCAGCAGCGAGAGGGCCCTCTCCTACGAGCAGTACTTC.

The chain uses TRBV11-2 and TRBJ2-1, with D possibly being TRBD1 (6 bases). The germline V gene encodes CDR1 SGHAT and CDR2 FQNNGV. V gave up 6 bases and J gave up 6 bases, with 18 bases separating them. The CDR3 is 15 residues long. The DNA of the CDR3 is TGTGCCAGCAGACGCCCCGGGACAAGTTCCAATGAGCAGTTCTTC. Amino acid sequence: CASRRPGTSSNEQFF. Drawing the rest from reference TRBV11-2 and TRBJ2-1, the complete variable domain is EAGVAQSPRYKIIEKRQSVAFWCNPISGHATLYWYQQILGQGPKLLIQFQNNGVVDDSQLPKDRFSAERLKGVDSTLKIQPAKLEDSAVYLCASRRPGTSSNEQFFGPGTRLTVL.

The rearrangement links TRBV7-9 to TRBJ2-1; a weak D match, TRBD2 (6 bases). The V end lost 4 bases, the J end lost 5 bases, and 15 bases lay between the germline ends. CDR1 is SEHNR and CDR2 is FQNEAQ in the germline V gene (reference sequence). The CDR3 extends over 15 amino acids. This chain's CDR3 is CASSSRGMGNNEQFF. The CDR3 coding sequence is TGTGCCAGCAGCTCTCGCGGGATGGGGAACAATGAGCAGTTCTTC.

This clonotype was counted between two and nine times. The chain couples TRBV28 to TRBJ2-7; D may match TRBD1 or TRBD2 (6 bases each). Trimming left V 7 bases short and J 6 bases short, with 13 bases between. The CDR3 sequence is 12 residues long. Germline V lookup: CDR1 MDHEN, CDR2 SYDVKM. For the CDR3, the DNA is TGTGCCAGCAACAGCCGGGGGCGCGAGCAGTACGTC. The encoded protein is CASNSRGREQYV.

This clonotype was seen at least ten times. The chain joins TRBV20-1 to TRBJ2-7; D assignment may be TRBD1 or TRBD2 (5 bases each). Per the germline V gene, CDR1 is DFQATT and CDR2 is SNEGSKA (reference sequence). The V gene lost 0 bases and the J gene lost 7 bases, with 16 bases spanning the gap. The CDR3 spans 14 residues. The CDR3 loop reads CSARDPQATGEQYV. The DNA for the CDR3 is TGCAGTGCTAGAGATCCACAGGCGACGGGGGAGCAGTACGTC.

This clonotype is a singleton in its sample. The gene calls are TRBV7-8 and TRBJ2-2; 8 bases fit TRBD2. J was trimmed by 4 bases and V by 1 base; bases with no gene match: 11. The germline CDR1 and CDR2 sequences are SGHVS and FQNEAQ. This CDR3 spans 18 amino acids. CDR3 residues: CASSLGSYAGGITGELFF. The CDR3 bases are TGTGCCAGCAGCTTAGGCAGTTATGCGGGAGGTATCACCGGGGAGCTGTTTTTT.

In its sample, this clonotype was seen a few times. DNA of the CDR3: TGCGCCAGCAGCCCACCTGGGGCGGGCCTGAACACCGGGGAGCTGTTTTTT. Translated: CASSPPGAGLNTGELFF. V gene TRBV5-1 combines with J gene TRBJ2-2; perhaps D is TRBD1 or TRBD2 (5 bases each). CDR1 is SGHRS and CDR2 is YFSETQ in the germline V gene. This CDR3 is built from 17 residues. The ends were cut back, 4 bases at V and 1 base at J, with 17 bases in the middle.

This clonotype has just a few counts. This rearrangement joins TRBV10-3 to TRBJ1-5; D unclear. Trimming took 3 bases from V and 3 from J, leaving 6 bases between them. CDR3 length equals 13 residues. Germline loops: CDR1 ENHRY, CDR2 SYGVKD. The CDR3 DNA follows: TGTGCCATCAGTGACACGACCAATCAGCCCCAGCATTTT. It is translated as CAISDTTNQPQHF.

The chain joins TRBV6-1 to TRBJ1-4; 9 nucleotides align to TRBD1. There are 15 residues in the CDR3. The germline V gene encodes CDR1 MNHNS and CDR2 SASEGT. The V gene end was trimmed by 5 bases and the J gene end by 5 bases; junction bases not matched to a gene: 6. CDR3 sequence reads: CASSPRGTGNEKLFF. The CDR3, as DNA: TGTGCCAGCAGTCCACGGGGGACAGGGAATGAAAAACTGTTTTTT.

This clonotype has more than one count but fewer than ten. This sequence joins TRBV27 and TRBJ1-2; D may be TRBD1 (5 bases). This CDR3 spans 14 amino acids. Looked up from germline, CDR1 is MNHEY and CDR2 is SMNVEV (reference sequence). Trimming pared 0 bases from V and 4 bases from J, leaving 9 bases between. The CDR3 here is CASSLSAGTYGYTF. In nucleotides, the CDR3 is TGTGCCAGCAGTTTATCGGCAGGGACCTATGGCTACACCTTC.

The rearrangement links TRBV20-1 to TRBJ1-5, with D possibly being TRBD1 (6 bases). The germline V and J ends were trimmed by 0 bases and 0 bases, with 15 bases remaining between them. Germline V gene sequence: CDR1 DFQATT, CDR2 SNEGSKA (reference sequence). This CDR3 has 17 amino acids. CDR3 sequence reads: CSAREGQNPSSNQPQHF. The CDR3 nucleotides read TGCAGTGCTAGAGAAGGACAGAATCCTAGTAGCAATCAGCCCCAGCATTTT.

This clonotype was seen a handful of times. The J gene is TRBJ2-1, the V gene TRBV20-1, with TRBD2 matching 11 bases. With 4 bases clipped from V and 4 bases from J, the junction kept 9 bases outside the gene matches. The CDR3 spans 16 residues. CDR1 and CDR2 from the germline V gene are DFQATT and SNEGSKA (reference sequence). The CDR3: CSAISGRAFNYNEQFF. The CDR3 nucleotides are TGCAGTGCTATTAGCGGGAGGGCTTTCAATTACAATGAGCAGTTCTTC.

This clonotype was seen repeatedly, ten times or more. The V and J genes are TRBV13 and TRBJ2-1; 11 nucleotides match TRBD1. The CDR3 totals 16 residues. Germline V gene data show CDR1 as PRHDT and CDR2 as FYEKMQ (reference sequence). With V trimmed by 5 bases and J by 0 bases, 3 bases remained unmatched. The CDR3 sequence is CASSPGTGGSYNEQFF. CDR3 sequence (DNA): TGTGCCAGCAGCCCGGGGACAGGGGGCTCCTACAATGAGCAGTTCTTC.

V is TRBV3-1 and J is TRBJ1-5; D gene ambiguous. The CDR3 runs to 16 residues. CDR1 is LGHDT and CDR2 is YNNKEL in the germline V gene (reference sequence). Trimming stripped 4 bases from V and 3 bases from J, with 16 bases between. CDR3 protein: CASSPTWASNNQPQHF. The CDR3 DNA is TGTGCCAGCAGCCCGACCTGGGCGAGCAACAATCAGCCCCAGCATTTT.

The chain combines TRBV3-1 with TRBJ2-1; D is possibly TRBD2 (5 bases). From germline, CDR1 is LGHDT and CDR2 YNNKEL (reference sequence). The CDR3 runs to 15 residues. V was cut by 1 base and J by 8 bases, with 15 bases left in between. The CDR3 is CASSQGVGRRDEQFF. DNA of the CDR3: TGTGCCAGCAGCCAAGGGGTAGGACGGCGGGATGAGCAGTTCTTC.

This clonotype was detected ten times or more. This chain connects TRBV4-1 to TRBJ1-2; D might be TRBD1 (6 bases). Trimming took off 1 base at V and 2 bases at J, with 8 bases between the two ends. CDR1 and CDR2 (germline): MGHRA, YSYEKL. This CDR3 is built from 14 residues. Here the CDR3 DNA reads TGCGCCAGCAGCCAAGTTACAGGGAACTATGGCTACACCTTC. Its protein product is CASSQVTGNYGYTF.